This T cell receptor (beta chain) was sequenced during a study of tumor and adjacent non-tumor tissue in lung cancer. As concerns this clonotype: A much larger clone is a single base away; this may be a read error.

The template was RNA from unsorted bulk tissue. The library came from three nested PCR rounds adapted from ARM-PCR protocols. TCRdb itself ran the multiplex PCR reads through MiXCR, one entry per CDR3 protein. The table has about 120,000 distinct CDR3 sequences, around 82% seen once. With 4 bases removed from V and 9 bases from J, the gap between germline ends came to 14 bases. The CDR3 has 13 residues. Looked up from germline, CDR1 is SGHRS and CDR2 is YFSETQ. The TCR was taken from a man between 65 and 85 years old with non-small cell lung cancer. The gene calls are TRBV5-1 and TRBJ1-5; tentative D call: TRBD1 (6 bases). Sequencing was done on a sample of lung tumor tissue. The CDR3 DNA reads TGCGCCAGCAGCCACGGGCGGGGGCGGCCCCAGCATTTT. As protein: CASSHGRGRPQHF.